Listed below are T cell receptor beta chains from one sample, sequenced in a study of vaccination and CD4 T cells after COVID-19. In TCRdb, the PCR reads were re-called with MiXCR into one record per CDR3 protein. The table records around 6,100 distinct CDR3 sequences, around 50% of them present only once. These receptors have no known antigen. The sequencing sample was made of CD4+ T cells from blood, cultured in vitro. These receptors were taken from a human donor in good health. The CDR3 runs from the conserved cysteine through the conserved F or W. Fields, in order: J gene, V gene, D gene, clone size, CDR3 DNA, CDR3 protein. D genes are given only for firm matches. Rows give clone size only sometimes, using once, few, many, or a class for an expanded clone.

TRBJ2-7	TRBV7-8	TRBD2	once	TGTGCCAGCAGCCGAGGGCTAGCGGGGGATACCTACGAGCAGTACTTC	CASSRGLAGDTYEQYF
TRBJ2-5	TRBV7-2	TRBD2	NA	TGTGCCAGCAGCCCCCGAGCCGGGGGGCTAGCGGGGACAAGAGAGACCCAGTACTTC	CASSPRAGGLAGTRETQYF
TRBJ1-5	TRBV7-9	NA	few	TGTGCCAGCAGCCAAGACGCGGGGCGGCCCCAGCATTTT	CASSQDAGRPQHF
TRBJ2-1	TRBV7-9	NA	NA	TGTGCCAGCAGCTACGGACTTCTGTCCTACAATGAGCAGTTCTTC	CASSYGLLSYNEQFF
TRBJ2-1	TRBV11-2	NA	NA	TGTGCCAGCAACCCTAGGGGCCCCTTCTCCTACAATGAGCAGTTCTTC	CASNPRGPFSYNEQFF
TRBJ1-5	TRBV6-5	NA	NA	TGTGCCAGCAGTTTTAAGGGCAACCGTCAGCCCCAGCATTTT	CASSFKGNRQPQHF
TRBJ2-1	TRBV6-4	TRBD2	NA	TGTGCCAGCAGTGACTCTAGCGGGGGGGCTAATGAGCAGTTCTTC	CASSDSSGGANEQFF
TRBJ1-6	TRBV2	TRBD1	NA	TGTGCCAGCAGTGCCAGAGGGGGACAGGGCCCGAATTCACCCCTCCACTTT	CASSARGGQGPNSPLHF
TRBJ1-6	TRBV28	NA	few	TGTGCCAGCAGTTTAGGGGGAATGTCATCACCCCTCCACTTT	CASSLGGMSSPLHF
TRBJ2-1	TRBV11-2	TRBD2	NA	TGTGCCAGCAGCTCGGGACTAGCGGGAGGGCAGGGTGAGCAGTTCTTC	CASSSGLAGGQGEQFF
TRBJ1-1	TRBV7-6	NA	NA	TGTGCCAGCAGCTTAGGCGCGGCAGGGACCACTGAAGCTTTCTTT	CASSLGAAGTTEAFF
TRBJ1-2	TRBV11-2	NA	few	TGTGCCAGCAGCTTATCTCCTGGCTATGGCTACACCTTC	CASSLSPGYGYTF
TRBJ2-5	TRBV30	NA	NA	TGTGCCTGGACCGGGAAAGAGACCCAGTACTTC	CAWTGKETQYF
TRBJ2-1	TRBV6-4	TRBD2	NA	TGTGCCAGCAGTGACCCCCTCGGGAAGGCAGGGGTCGATCCAGCGGGGGACAATGAGCAGTTCTTC	CASSDPLGKAGVDPAGDNEQFF
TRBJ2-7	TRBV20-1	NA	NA	TGCAGTGCTAGATCGGGGGCACGGTACGAGCAGTACTTC	CSARSGARYEQYF
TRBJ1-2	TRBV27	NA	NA	TGTGCCAGCAGTGACACCAGGATATCCGGGGGCTACACCTTC	CASSDTRISGGYTF
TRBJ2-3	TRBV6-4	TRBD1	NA	TGTGCCAGCAGTGACTCGGGGACAGGGAGCACAGATACGCAGTATTTT	CASSDSGTGSTDTQYF
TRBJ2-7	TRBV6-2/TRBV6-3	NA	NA	TGTGCCAGCAGGTACAGTGGAACCTACGAGCAGTACTTC	CASRYSGTYEQYF
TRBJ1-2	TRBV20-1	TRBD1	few	TGCAGTGCCGGGGTCCCCGGGACAGGGATCTATGGCTACACCTTC	CSAGVPGTGIYGYTF
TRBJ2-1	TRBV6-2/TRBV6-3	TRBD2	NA	TGTGCCAGCACCACCCTCCTCTGGACTAGCGATTACAATGAGCAGTTCTTC	CASTTLLWTSDYNEQFF
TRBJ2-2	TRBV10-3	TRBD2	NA	TGTGCCATCAGAGAAAGGACTAGCGGGACCAACACCGGGGAGCTGTTTTTT	CAIRERTSGTNTGELFF
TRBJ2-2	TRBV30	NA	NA	TGTGCCTGGAGTGGCTTAAACACCGGGGAGCTGTTTTTT	CAWSGLNTGELFF
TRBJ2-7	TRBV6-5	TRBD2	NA	TGTGCCAGCAGTTCTTCTGGGCGGGGGGCGTACCCTCCTGGCGAGCAGTACTTC	CASSSSGRGAYPPGEQYF
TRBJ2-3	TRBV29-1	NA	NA	TGCAGCGTTGCCTCCATGGCAGATACGCAGTATTTT	CSVASMADTQYF
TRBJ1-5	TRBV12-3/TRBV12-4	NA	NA	TGTGCCAGCAGTTTCGCGCATAGCAATCAGCCCCAGCATTTT	CASSFAHSNQPQHF
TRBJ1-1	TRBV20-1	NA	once	TGCAGTGCTAGACCTATAGACAGAGACACTGAAGCTTTCTTT	CSARPIDRDTEAFF
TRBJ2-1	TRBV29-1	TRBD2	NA	TGCAGCGTGGAACGGCTAGCGGCCGAGCAGTTCTTC	CSVERLAAEQFF
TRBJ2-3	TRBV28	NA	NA	TGTGCCAGCAGTGTCGGGTTCATTACAGATACGCAGTATTTT	CASSVGFITDTQYF
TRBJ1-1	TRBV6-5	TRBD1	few	TGTGCCAGCAGTTATGGGGACAGAGAAGCTTTCTTT	CASSYGDREAFF
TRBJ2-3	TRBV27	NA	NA	TGTGCCAGCAGCCGCCTATGGGGTTCAAGCACAGATACGCAGTATTTT	CASSRLWGSSTDTQYF
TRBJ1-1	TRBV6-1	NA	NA	TGTGCCAGCAGTCCTCCGTCAACCACTGAAGCTTTCTTT	CASSPPSTTEAFF
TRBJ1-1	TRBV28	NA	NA	TGTGCCAGCAGTCCTCCCCGCGGGACCCACACTGAAGCTTTCTTT	CASSPPRGTHTEAFF
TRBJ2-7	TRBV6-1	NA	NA	TGTGCCAGCAGTGAAGGGACGGGAACCTACGAGCAGTACTTC	CASSEGTGTYEQYF
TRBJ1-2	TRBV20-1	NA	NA	TGCAGTGCTAGAGTAACCCAGGCTAACTATGGCTACACCTTC	CSARVTQANYGYTF
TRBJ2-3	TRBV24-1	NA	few	TGTGCCACCAGTGAACCACGACCCCCCTCGGGGGCGAGGGCAGATACGCAGTATTTT	CATSEPRPPSGARADTQYF
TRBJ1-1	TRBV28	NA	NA	TGTGCCAGCAGGACCAATGACAATCCGGCTGAAGCTTTCTTT	CASRTNDNPAEAFF
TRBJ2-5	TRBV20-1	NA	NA	TGCAGTGCAAACCCGGAGGGGGGAGAGACCCAGTACTTC	CSANPEGGETQYF
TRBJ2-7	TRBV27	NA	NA	TGTGCCAGCAGTACAGAACTAGATTCCGAGCAGTACTTC	CASSTELDSEQYF
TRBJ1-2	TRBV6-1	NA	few	TGTGCCAGCAGAGTAAAGCCTCAGGGTGTGGGCTATGGCTACACCTTC	CASRVKPQGVGYGYTF
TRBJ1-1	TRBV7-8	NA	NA	TGTGCCAGCAGCTTAGCGGTAGTTGAGGGCACTGAAGCTTTCTTT	CASSLAVVEGTEAFF
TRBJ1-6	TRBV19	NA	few	TGTGCCAGTAGTATGGGGGGGACACCCCTCCACTTT	CASSMGGTPLHF
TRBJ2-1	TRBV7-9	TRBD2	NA	TGTGCCAGCAGCTTAGACCGACTAGCGGGTGGGCAGTTCTTC	CASSLDRLAGGQFF